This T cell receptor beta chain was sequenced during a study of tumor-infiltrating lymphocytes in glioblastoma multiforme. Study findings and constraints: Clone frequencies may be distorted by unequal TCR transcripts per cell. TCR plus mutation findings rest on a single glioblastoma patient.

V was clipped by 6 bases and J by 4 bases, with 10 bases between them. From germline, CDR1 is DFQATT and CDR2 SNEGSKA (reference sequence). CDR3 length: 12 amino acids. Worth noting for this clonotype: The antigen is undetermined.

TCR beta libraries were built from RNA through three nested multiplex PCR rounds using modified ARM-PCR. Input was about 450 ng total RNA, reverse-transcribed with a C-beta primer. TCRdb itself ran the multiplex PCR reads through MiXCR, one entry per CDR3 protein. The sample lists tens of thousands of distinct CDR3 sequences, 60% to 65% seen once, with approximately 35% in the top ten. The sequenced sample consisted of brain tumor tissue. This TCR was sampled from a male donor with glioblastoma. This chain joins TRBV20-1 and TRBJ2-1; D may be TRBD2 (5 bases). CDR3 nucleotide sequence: TGCAGTGCGTCGAGGGATTACAATGAGCAGTTCTTC. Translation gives CSASRDYNEQFF.